The 28 T cell receptor beta chains below all came from one sample that was sequenced in a study of shared clonotypes between healthy human individuals. Clones were sequenced by immunoSEQ multiplex PCR, and TCRdb holds only the in-frame ones, with some missing. The repertoire holds hundreds of thousands of clones, with 79% as singletons. The sample taken for sequencing was PBMCs. These receptors were obtained from a woman in her thirties or forties in good health. Some clones in this sample may be carry-over from other donors' samples.

Here the CDR3 reads CASSSLGQHSGNTIYF. CDR3 nucleotide sequence: TGTGCCAGCAGCTCACTGGGACAGCACTCTGGAAACACCATATATTTT. The chain couples TRBV7-2 to TRBJ1-3; 7 nucleotides agree with TRBD1. The V gene end was trimmed by 4 bases and the J gene end by 0 bases; junction bases not matched to a gene: 6. The germline CDR1 and CDR2 sequences are SGHTA and FQGNSA. The CDR3 runs 16 residues.

This clone came up a few times. The chain joins TRBV27 to TRBJ1-2, with 7 bases identical to TRBD1. V was clipped by 6 bases and J by 7 bases; unmatched bases: 5. Germline V gives CDR1 MNHEY, CDR2 SMNVEV (reference sequence). The CDR3 runs to 12 residues. In nucleotides, the CDR3 is TGTGCCAGCAGCCCTCAGGGGGTTGGCTACACCTTC. Residues: CASSPQGVGYTF.

The chain employs TRBV18 and TRBJ1-3, with TRBD1 matching over 9 bases. The V segment lost 3 bases and the J segment 3 bases; nucleotides outside the gene matches: 6. Germline V gene lookup returns CDR1 KGHSH and CDR2 LQKENI. The CDR3 covers 16 residues. CDR3 in amino acids: CASSPGQGTVGNTIYF. In DNA form, the CDR3 reads TGTGCCAGCTCACCGGGACAGGGTACAGTTGGAAACACCATATATTTT.

The chain combines TRBV28 with TRBJ2-1, with 10 positions matching TRBD2. The CDR3 length is 14 residues. J lost 4 bases, V lost 10 bases, and 7 bases had no gene match. Germline CDR1 is MDHEN and CDR2 is SYDVKM. CDR3 in DNA: TGTGCCACCTCAAGGACTAGCGGATACAATGAGCAGTTCTTC. Encoded protein: CATSRTSGYNEQFF.

The J gene is TRBJ2-5, the V gene TRBV4-2; 13 bases are a match to TRBD2. V was clipped by 4 bases and J by 5 bases; unmatched bases: 7. CDR3 length equals 16 residues. Germline lookup yields CDR1 LGHNA and CDR2 YNFKEQ. The CDR3 loop reads CASSPGLAGEAETQYF. The CDR3 DNA is TGTGCCAGCAGCCCTGGACTAGCGGGAGAAGCGGAGACCCAGTACTTC.

The chain recombines TRBV7-9 with TRBJ1-3; D is unclear. CDR1 is SEHNR, CDR2 FQNEAQ, per germline (reference sequence). V was pared by 2 bases and J by 0 bases, with 8 bases between. This CDR3 is 15 amino acids long. The CDR3 nucleotides read TGTGCCAGCAGCTTATGGGTCCACTCTGGAAACACCATATATTTT. As protein: CASSLWVHSGNTIYF. The variable domain in full, completed from reference TRBV7-9 and TRBJ1-3, reads DTGVSQNPRHKITKRGQNVTFRCDPISEHNRLYWYRQTLGQGPEFLTYFQNEAQLEKSRLLSDRFSAERPKGSFSTLEIQRTEQGDSAMYLCASSLWVHSGNTIYFGEGSWLTVV.

The chain links TRBV5-4 to TRBJ1-4, with a tentative D call TRBD1 (6 bases). The ends were cut back, 0 bases at V and 6 bases at J, with 12 bases in the middle. The CDR3 loop spans 15 amino acids. Looked up from germline, CDR1 is SGHNT and CDR2 is YYREEE (reference sequence). In nucleotides, the CDR3 is TGTGCCAGCAGCTTGGGGGGGCGCAGGGATGAAAAACTGTTTTTT. Encoded protein: CASSLGGRRDEKLFF. The full variable domain, with the rest looked up from reference TRBV5-4 and TRBJ1-4, is ETGVTQSPTHLIKTRGQQVTLRCSSQSGHNTVSWYQQALGQGPQFIFQYYREEENGRGNFPPRFSGLQFPNYSSELNVNALELDDSALYLCASSLGGRRDEKLFFGSGTQLSVL.

The J gene is TRBJ2-3, the V gene TRBV10-3, with D unresolved. The DNA end is more similar to TRBJ1-5, so the J call may be wrong. The length of the CDR3 is 15 residues. From germline, CDR1 is ENHRY and CDR2 SYGVKD. DNA for the CDR3: TGTGCCATCAGTGAGTCGTGGACTAGTGGTGATACGCAGCATTTT. This gives the protein CAISESWTSGDTQHF.

This rearrangement joins TRBV10-3 to TRBJ2-7; D remains unclear. Germline loops: CDR1 ENHRY, CDR2 SYGVKD. The ends were cut back, 0 bases at V and 3 bases at J, with 9 bases in the middle. The CDR3 spans 14 residues. The chain's CDR3 is CAISESLELYEQYF. For the CDR3, the DNA is TGTGCCATCAGTGAGTCCCTAGAGCTCTACGAGCAGTACTTC.

J is TRBJ1-2 and V is TRBV5-1, with 11 bases matching TRBD1. This CDR3 has 15 amino acids. The V gene end was trimmed by 2 bases and the J gene end by 5 bases; junction bases not matched to a gene: 5. Germline-derived CDR1 and CDR2 are SGHRS and YFSETQ. CDR3 protein: CASSFPGTGGYGYTF. The CDR3 coding sequence is TGCGCCAGCAGCTTCCCTGGGACAGGGGGTTATGGCTACACCTTC. Using reference TRBV5-1 and TRBJ1-2 for the parts outside the CDR3, the full variable domain is KAGVTQTPRYLIKTRGQQVTLSCSPISGHRSVSWYQQTPGQGLQFLFEYFSETQRNKGNFPGRFSGRQFSNSRSEMNVSTLELGDSALYLCASSFPGTGGYGYTFGSGTRLTVV.

CDR3 residues: CASSAFSGANTGELFF. The CDR3 nucleotides are TGTGCCAGCAGCGCGTTTTCAGGGGCGAACACCGGGGAGCTGTTTTTT. The chain is built from TRBV2 and TRBJ2-2; a possible D gene is TRBD1 (6 bases). The CDR3 is 16 amino acids. Germline loops: CDR1 SNHLY, CDR2 FYNNEI. Trimming stripped 6 bases from V and 0 bases from J, with 14 bases between.

This chain links TRBV2 with TRBJ2-1, with 8 nucleotides matching TRBD2. This CDR3 contains 14 residues. V lost 2 bases and J lost 8; bases outside the gene matches: 5. Germline loops: CDR1 SNHLY, CDR2 FYNNEI. CDR3 loop: CASSEREGPYEQFF. CDR3 nucleotide sequence: TGTGCCAGCAGTGAACGGGAGGGCCCCTATGAGCAGTTCTTC.

The V gene is TRBV5-1, the J gene TRBJ1-1, with TRBD1 as a possible D gene (5 bases). CDR1 and CDR2 (germline): SGHRS, YFSETQ. The CDR3 has 14 amino acids. The V and J ends lost 1 base and 4 bases respectively, with 11 bases between them. CDR3 amino acids: CASSLSGASTEAFF. CDR3 DNA sequence: TGCGCCAGCAGCTTGTCCGGGGCGAGCACTGAAGCTTTCTTT. Using reference TRBV5-1 and TRBJ1-1 for the parts outside the CDR3, the full variable domain is KAGVTQTPRYLIKTRGQQVTLSCSPISGHRSVSWYQQTPGQGLQFLFEYFSETQRNKGNFPGRFSGRQFSNSRSEMNVSTLELGDSALYLCASSLSGASTEAFFGQGTRLTVV.

The chain carries TRBV7-3 and TRBJ1-1; 10 bases are a match to TRBD1. Trimming at V came to 3 bases and at J to 8 bases, leaving 3 bases not matched to a gene. Germline V gene lookup returns CDR1 SGHTA and CDR2 FQGTGA. CDR3 length: 13 amino acids. The CDR3, as DNA: TGTGCCAGCAGCTTGGGACAGGGGACCGAAGCTTTCTTT. Translated, it gives CASSLGQGTEAFF.

The chain links TRBV19 to TRBJ2-2; 8 bases are shared with TRBD2. CDR3 size: 16 residues. Germline CDR1 is LNHDA and CDR2 is SQIVND (reference sequence). V shed 7 bases and J 2 bases; nucleotides not matched to a gene: 9. The CDR3 sequence is CASMVSGTSNTGELFF. The CDR3 nucleotides read TGTGCCAGTATGGTGTCCGGGACTAGTAACACCGGGGAGCTGTTTTTT. The whole variable domain, remainder taken from reference TRBV19 and TRBJ2-2, is DGGITQSPKYLFRKEGQNVTLSCEQNLNHDAMYWYRQDPGQGLRLIYYSQIVNDFQKGDIAEGYSVSREKKESFPLTVTSAQKNPTAFYLCASMVSGTSNTGELFFGEGSRLTVL.

The chain is built from TRBV9 and TRBJ1-1, with D possibly matching TRBD1 (6 bases). The V and J ends lost 4 bases and 5 bases respectively, with 15 bases between them. This CDR3 has 14 residues. Per the germline V gene, CDR1 is SGDLS and CDR2 is YYNGEE. This CDR3 reads CASSTSGGATEAFF. The CDR3 region has the DNA TGTGCCAGCAGCACTAGTGGGGGCGCTACTGAAGCTTTCTTT.

The V gene is TRBV30, the J gene TRBJ2-1, with TRBD2 as a possible D gene (5 bases). CDR1 and CDR2 (germline): GTSNPN, SVGIG (reference sequence). V dropped 3 bases and J dropped 5 bases, with 17 bases sitting between them. The CDR3 is 15 amino acids. The CDR3 bases are TGTGCCTGGAGCTCAGCGGTGGGCATCAACAATGAGCAGTTCTTC. Translating gives CAWSSAVGINNEQFF.

Comments on this clone: Different DNA sequences within this sample yield the same CDR3. The chain joins TRBV28 to TRBJ1-2; D call uncertain. The germline V and J ends were trimmed by 3 bases and 0 bases, with 2 bases remaining between them. CDR3 size: 12 residues. Germline CDR1 is MDHEN and CDR2 is SYDVKM. CDR3 residues: CASSFSNYGYTF. The CDR3 DNA sequence: TGTGCCAGCAGTTTTTCTAACTATGGCTACACCTTC.

The gene calls are TRBV30 and TRBJ1-3; no firm D call. Per germline, CDR1 GTSNPN and CDR2 SVGIG (reference sequence). V was pared by 3 bases and J by 0 bases, with 6 bases between. This CDR3 region has 13 residues. CDR3 residues: CAWRAASGNTIYF. CDR3 coding DNA: TGTGCCTGGAGGGCAGCCTCTGGAAACACCATATATTTT.

The chain employs TRBV27 and TRBJ2-7; 11 nucleotides align to TRBD1. Germline V gene sequence: CDR1 MNHEY, CDR2 SMNVEV (reference sequence). CDR3 length: 17 residues. V shed 3 bases and J 1 base; nucleotides not matched to a gene: 8. CDR3 sequence: CASSFRADRGLSYEQYF. The DNA of the CDR3 is TGTGCCAGCAGTTTCCGAGCGGACAGGGGGCTTTCCTACGAGCAGTACTTC.

V gene TRBV6-1 combines with J gene TRBJ2-7; D tentatively reads TRBD1 or TRBD2 (7 bases each). The CDR3 loop spans 14 amino acids. The germline CDR1 and CDR2 sequences are MNHNS and SASEGT. The germline V and J ends were trimmed by 7 bases and 6 bases, with 19 bases remaining between them. The CDR3 DNA reads TGTGCCAGCATCCCCTCAGGGGGGGGGTCCGAGCAGTACTTC. Its protein is CASIPSGGGSEQYF.

The chain is built from TRBV15 and TRBJ1-1, with D unresolved. Germline V gene data show CDR1 as LNHNV and CDR2 as YYDKDF (reference sequence). V was shortened by 0 bases and J by 2 bases, with 4 bases between the two germline ends. CDR3 size: 13 residues. Written as DNA, the CDR3 is TGTGCCACCAGCAGAGATTCCAACACTGAAGCTTTCTTT. Translated, it gives CATSRDSNTEAFF.

This clone was counted a few times. The chain has TRBV5-1 and TRBJ1-2, with 7 bases matching TRBD1. Germline CDR1 reads SGHRS; CDR2 reads YFSETQ. There are 14 residues in the CDR3. Trimming cost V 3 bases and J 8 bases; bases outside gene matches: 10. The CDR3 DNA sequence: TGCGCCAGCAGCTGGGCTACAGGGGAGGACGGCTACACCTTC. Translating it yields CASSWATGEDGYTF.

A few counts support this clone. V is TRBV6-5 and J is TRBJ2-4; no clear D gene. Germline V CDR1 and CDR2: MNHEY, SVGAGI. The CDR3 is 15 residues long. Between the trimmed V and J ends, which lost 4 bases and 0 bases, there was a span of 10 bases. This CDR3 is CASSSQSVAKNIQYF. The DNA for the CDR3 is TGTGCCAGCAGTTCGCAGAGCGTAGCCAAAAACATTCAGTACTTC.

This chain joins TRBV29-1 and TRBJ2-7, with D tentatively TRBD1 (6 bases). V lost 4 bases, J lost 5 bases, and 15 bases lay in between. Germline CDR1 SQVTM, CDR2 ANQGSEA. CDR3 size: 13 residues. CDR3: CSVVGTRLNEQYF. For the CDR3, the DNA is TGCAGCGTTGTAGGGACACGGCTTAACGAGCAGTACTTC.

This chain uses TRBV11-2 with TRBJ1-4; 9 nucleotides match TRBD1. V lost 5 bases and J lost 5; bases outside the gene matches: 6. Germline values: CDR1 SGHAT, CDR2 FQNNGV. This CDR3 comprises 15 residues. The CDR3 DNA reads TGTGCCAGCAGCCCAACTGGGACAGGGAATGAAAAACTGTTTTTT. Protein sequence: CASSPTGTGNEKLFF.

The chain carries TRBV9 and TRBJ2-7, with 12 bases aligning to TRBD1. The germline CDR1 and CDR2 sequences are SGDLS and YYNGEE. The trim removed 0 bases at V and 5 bases at J, leaving 6 bases unmatched. The CDR3 is 16 amino acids. The CDR3 spells CASSVAPGQGANEQYF. The CDR3, as DNA: TGTGCCAGCAGCGTAGCTCCGGGACAGGGGGCTAACGAGCAGTACTTC.

This clone was detected only a few times. The CDR3: CASSQDEGGSYEQYF. Written as DNA, the CDR3 is TGTGCCAGCAGCCAAGATGAAGGCGGCTCCTACGAGCAGTACTTC. V and J are TRBV4-2 and TRBJ2-7; D uncertain. Deletions cut 0 bases from V and 0 bases from J, with 9 bases between. The CDR3 loop spans 15 amino acids. Germline V lookup: CDR1 LGHNA, CDR2 YNFKEQ.